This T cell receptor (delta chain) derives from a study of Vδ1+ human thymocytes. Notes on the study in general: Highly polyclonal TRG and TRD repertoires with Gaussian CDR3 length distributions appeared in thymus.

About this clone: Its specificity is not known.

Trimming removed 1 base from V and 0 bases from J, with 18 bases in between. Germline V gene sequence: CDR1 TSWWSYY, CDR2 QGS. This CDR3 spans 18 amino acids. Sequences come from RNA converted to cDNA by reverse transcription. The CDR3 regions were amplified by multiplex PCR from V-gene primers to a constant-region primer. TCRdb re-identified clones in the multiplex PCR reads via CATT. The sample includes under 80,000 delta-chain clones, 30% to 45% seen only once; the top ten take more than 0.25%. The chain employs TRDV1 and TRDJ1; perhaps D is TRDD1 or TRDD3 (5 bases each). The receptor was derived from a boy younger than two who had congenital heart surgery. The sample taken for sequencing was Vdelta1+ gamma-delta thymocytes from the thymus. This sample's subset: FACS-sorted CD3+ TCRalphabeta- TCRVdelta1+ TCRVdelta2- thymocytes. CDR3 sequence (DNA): TGTGCTCTTGGGGAACCCTTTTACTGGCGAAATTACACCGATAAACTCATCTTT. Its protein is CALGEPFYWRNYTDKLIF.